This entry lists 18 T cell receptor beta chains sequenced from one sample in a study of T-cell memory formation after mild COVID-19. TCRdb recomputed calls from the 5' RACE reads with MiXCR, one row per CDR3 protein. The sample holds roughly 400,000 distinct CDR3 sequences, about 15% seen once. Sequences were obtained from PBMCs or a T cell subset sorted from them (not recorded which). The receptors here all came from a young man who had mild COVID-19 (a few samples of this study predate the infection). Cell type and time point are not known.

The V and J genes are TRBV12-3 or TRBV12-4 and TRBJ2-1; D is perhaps TRBD1 (6 bases). Trimming shortened V by 6 bases and J by 5 bases, and 20 bases separated the two germline ends. The CDR3 is 16 residues long. In nucleotides, the CDR3 is TGTGCCAGCAGCTTGGGGGCGTACCGGGTGAACAATGAGCAGTTCTTC. Protein sequence: CASSLGAYRVNNEQFF.

This clonotype was recorded many times. The genes are TRBV3-1 and TRBJ2-3, with a possible D match to TRBD1 (6 bases). Trimming removed 4 bases from V and 6 bases from J, with 11 bases in between. Germline CDR1 is LGHDT and CDR2 is YNNKEL (reference sequence). CDR3 length: 13 residues. The CDR3 coding sequence is TGTGCCAGCAGCCGCTCAACAGGGGATACGCAGTATTTT. Its translation is CASSRSTGDTQYF.

This clonotype turned up a few times. The V and J genes are TRBV4-1 and TRBJ2-7; the D is unclear. Trimming pared 4 bases from V and 5 bases from J, leaving 15 bases between. Germline loops: CDR1 MGHRA, CDR2 YSYEKL. The CDR3 runs to 14 residues. CDR3 nucleotides: TGCGCCAGCAGCCCTACCCGGGTCGGCCACGAGCAGTACTTC. This translates into CASSPTRVGHEQYF.

The J gene is TRBJ2-1, the V gene TRBV9; TRBD2 matches at 10 bases. This CDR3 comprises 14 residues. Germline assignment: CDR1 SGDLS and CDR2 YYNGEE. V was pared by 5 bases and J by 10 bases, with 9 bases of the junction left unmatched. The CDR3, as DNA: TGTGCCAGCAGTGATCAGCGGGGGGGCGACGAGCAGTTCTTC. This sequence encodes CASSDQRGGDEQFF.

The rearrangement joins TRBV4-3 to TRBJ2-3; D unclear. With 0 bases removed from V and 2 bases from J, the gap between germline ends came to 9 bases. The CDR3 extends over 15 amino acids. CDR1 is LGHNA, CDR2 YSLEER, per germline. The CDR3 bases are TGCGCCAGCAGCCAAGATTTTGATTTCACAGATACGCAGTATTTT. Protein sequence: CASSQDFDFTDTQYF.

The V gene is TRBV30, the J gene TRBJ1-5, with D possibly being TRBD1 (5 bases). The germline gives CDR1 GTSNPN, CDR2 SVGIG (reference sequence). Trimming left V 2 bases short and J 0 bases short, with 8 bases between. The CDR3 contains 14 residues. The CDR3 region is CAWSRGSSNQPQHF. CDR3 nucleotides: TGTGCCTGGAGTAGGGGCAGTAGCAATCAGCCCCAGCATTTT.

This sequence joins TRBV5-1 and TRBJ2-1, with 7 bases identical to TRBD2. There are 14 residues in the CDR3. V trimming: 4 bases; J trimming: 12 bases; junction bases outside the gene matches: 13. Germline CDR1 reads SGHRS; CDR2 reads YFSETQ. The CDR3 loop is CASSLAGSGEGQFF. The CDR3 bases are TGCGCCAGCAGCCTGGCGGGGAGCGGGGAGGGGCAGTTCTTC.

This clonotype was found many times. The V call is TRBV20-1, the J call TRBJ1-6; 9 positions agree with TRBD1. Looked up from germline, CDR1 is DFQATT and CDR2 is SNEGSKA (reference sequence). The CDR3 extends over 15 amino acids. After removal of 3 bases from V and 9 bases from J, the junction contained 9 bases not matched to a gene. The CDR3 loop reads CSARTGGSGRSPLHF. CDR3 nucleotides: TGCAGTGCTAGGACAGGGGGAAGCGGACGTTCACCCCTCCACTTT.

This clonotype turned up a few times. V gene TRBV28 combines with J gene TRBJ2-7, with TRBD1 matching 7 bases. Losses at the gene ends were 5 bases for V and 0 bases for J; bases not matched to a gene: 1. Germline V CDR1 and CDR2: MDHEN, SYDVKM. This CDR3 has 13 amino acids. In nucleotides, the CDR3 is TGTGCCAGCAGTGACAGGGTCTCCTACGAGCAGTACGTC. This encodes CASSDRVSYEQYV.

This chain links TRBV7-9 with TRBJ2-5; tentative D call: TRBD1 (6 bases). The CDR3 covers 14 residues. V lost 5 bases, J lost 1 base, and 11 bases lay in between. Germline CDR1 reads SEHNR; CDR2 reads FQNEAQ (reference sequence). The CDR3 loop is CASSPSDSQETQYF. The CDR3 bases are TGTGCCAGCAGCCCATCGGACAGCCAAGAGACCCAGTACTTC.

A few counts support this clonotype. This chain uses TRBV9 with TRBJ1-2; tentatively, D is TRBD1 (5 bases). CDR1 SGDLS and CDR2 YYNGEE come from the germline V gene. Between the trimmed V and J ends, which lost 1 base and 3 bases, there was a span of 10 bases. The CDR3 length is 14 residues. This CDR3 reads CASSVSGGYYGYTF. The CDR3 region has the DNA TGTGCCAGCAGCGTATCTGGGGGATACTATGGCTACACCTTC.

V usage is TRBV5-1 and J usage is TRBJ2-1; D gene uncertain. V gave up 4 bases and J gave up 0 bases, with 5 bases separating them. Per germline, CDR1 SGHRS and CDR2 YFSETQ. This CDR3 is 13 amino acids long. This chain's CDR3 is CASSGDSYNEQFF. Here the CDR3 DNA reads TGCGCCAGCAGCGGGGACTCCTACAATGAGCAGTTCTTC.

This clonotype appeared many times. The rearrangement joins TRBV6-2 or TRBV6-3 to TRBJ2-1; TRBD2 agrees at 9 bases. Germline loops: CDR1 MNHEY, CDR2 SVGEGT. The trim removed 2 bases at V and 7 bases at J, leaving 6 bases unmatched. The CDR3 loop spans 15 amino acids. In DNA, the CDR3 is TGTGCCAGCAGTTACACCGGTAGCGGGGGTAATGAGCAGTTCTTC. Translation: CASSYTGSGGNEQFF.

This rearrangement joins TRBV7-2 to TRBJ2-1; 16 bases line up with TRBD2. Germline assignment: CDR1 SGHTA and CDR2 FQGNSA. The CDR3 totals 15 residues. J gave up 9 bases and V 5 bases, and 4 bases lay outside the gene matches. The CDR3 region has the DNA TGTGCCAGCAGCCCGGGACTAGCGGGGGGGGCTGAGCAGTTCTTC. Residues: CASSPGLAGGAEQFF. Full variable domain (remainder filled in from reference TRBV7-2 and TRBJ2-1): GAGVSQSPSNKVTEKGKDVELRCDPISGHTALYWYRQSLGQGLEFLIYFQGNSAPDKSGLPSDRFSAERTGGSVSTLTIQRTQQEDSAVYLCASSPGLAGGAEQFFGPGTRLTVL.

This chain connects TRBV5-1 to TRBJ2-5, with TRBD2 matching 7 bases. With V trimmed by 5 bases and J by 4 bases, 11 bases remained unmatched. In germline, CDR1 is SGHRS, CDR2 YFSETQ. This CDR3 region has 15 residues. The CDR3 region is CASSSLSGVRETQYF. CDR3 in DNA: TGCGCCAGCAGTTCGTTAAGCGGGGTGCGAGAGACCCAGTACTTC.

The chain is built from TRBV7-2 and TRBJ1-3, with D unclear. This CDR3 contains 14 residues. V lost 5 bases to trimming and J lost 4 bases, with 12 bases between them. Germline CDR1 is SGHTA and CDR2 is FQGNSA. CDR3 amino acids: CASSGGLTGNTIYF. CDR3 nucleotide sequence: TGTGCCAGCAGCGGCGGGCTAACAGGAAACACCATATATTTT.

This clonotype was seen only a few times. The rearrangement links TRBV6-6 to TRBJ1-1; D is undetermined. This CDR3 is 16 amino acids long. From germline, CDR1 is MNHNY and CDR2 SVGAGI (reference sequence). V lost 0 bases, J lost 4 bases, and 15 bases lay in between. The DNA of the CDR3 is TGTGCCAGCAGTTACTCGATAGAAGAAGGGTCCACTGAAGCTTTCTTT. This encodes CASSYSIEEGSTEAFF.

This clonotype has more than one count but fewer than ten. This chain uses TRBV6-1 with TRBJ2-1, with TRBD2 matching 9 bases. The germline CDR1 and CDR2 sequences are MNHNS and SASEGT. The CDR3 runs 17 residues. V shed 2 bases and J 0 bases; nucleotides not matched to a gene: 5. The CDR3 DNA reads as TGTGCCAGCAGTGAACGGAGCGGGGGGAGCTCCTACAATGAGCAGTTCTTC. As protein: CASSERSGGSSYNEQFF.